This T cell receptor beta chain was identified during a study of blood T cell repertoires in COVID-19. During the 2 weeks before they entered the study, exposed participants had met someone with a PCR-confirmed or clinician-diagnosed COVID-19 case. Clones were read by immunoSEQ multiplex PCR, and TCRdb kept only the in-frame ones, dropping some. The sample has roughly 270,000 clones; roughly four fifths are singletons. The germline V gene encodes CDR1 SGDLS and CDR2 YYNGEE. This CDR3 has 15 amino acids. Trimming cost V 3 bases and J 0 bases; bases outside gene matches: 2. The clonotype was recovered from a man aged 40-50 years who had been exposed to COVID-19. The chain uses TRBV9 and TRBJ1-4; 7 bases line up with TRBD1. The sequenced material came from PBMCs or T cells enriched from blood (not recorded which). The CDR3 loop reads CASSAGTATNEKLFF. The DNA of the CDR3 is TGTGCCAGCAGCGCCGGGACAGCAACTAATGAAAAACTGTTTTTT.